Given below is one TCR beta chain in context. Its recognized antigen is unknown. Base qualities are not recorded, but no much larger clone differs from it by a single base. After removal of 0 bases from V and 8 bases from J, the junction retains 12 bases not matched to a gene. The germline V gene encodes CDR1 SNHLY and CDR2 FYNNEI. Inclusive of the bounding cysteine and phenylalanine, the CDR3 is 17 residues long. The entry retains the CDR3 DNA only, 51 bases that are in frame from base 1. This sample is part of a study of OX40 agonist ivuxolimab in advanced cancers. In terms of the full investigation: Ivuxolimab, which targeted the costimulatory receptor OX40 (CD134), was an agonistic, fully human IgG2 monoclonal antibody. Intravenous ivuxolimab was administered to patients every 2 weeks at six dose levels: 0.01, 0.1, 0.3, 1.5, 3 and 10 mg/kg. Among the approximately 54 dose-escalation patients, about 19 had hepatocellular carcinoma, about 15 melanoma, 9 renal cell carcinoma and 9 head and neck cancer. In the dose-escalation cohort, roughly four fifths of patients were male, and the mean age was approximately 60 years, with a range of roughly 20 to 85. Prior anti-PD-1, anti-PD-L1 or anti-CTLA-4 therapy was permitted, and checkpoint inhibitors had been received by about two fifths of dose-escalation patients. Partial responses occurred in three dose-escalation patients: two with cutaneous melanoma and one with hepatocellular carcinoma. Peripheral TCRbeta sequencing was intended to test whether TCR sequence diversity was altered and clonal T-cell expansion was caused by ivuxolimab. The paper covers the monotherapy dose-escalation part of the phase I ivuxolimab trial, which included N of about 51 patients. Study-wide findings and limitations: After ivuxolimab, expanded clones were on average more numerous among CD8+ T cells than among CD4+ T cells. Antigen specificity was not determined for the clonally expanded peripheral T cells. Low levels of normalized T-cell clonal expansion were also seen in some patients who did not respond. In partial responders in the 0.1-3.0 mg/kg groups, normalized peripheral clonal expansion was found to be among the lowest, especially among CD8+ T cells. At doses from 0.1 to 3.0 mg/kg, clonal expansion was seen in both CD4+ and CD8+ blood T cells between baseline and week 6.

Genomic DNA was isolated from the sorted cells so that the TCRbeta CDR3 region could be sequenced. TCRbeta CDR3 regions were sequenced using the immunoSEQ Assay. Not all clones reach the TCRdb copy of this immuneACCESS table, which keeps in-frame sequences only. Checked studies attribute under half of the gap to unresolved V genes and leave the rest unexplained. This sample lists about 80,000 clones; more than 75% were detected once. 0.47% of the sample is taken by the ten largest. The trial excluded patients who had a history of autoimmune disease or who were on systemic immunosuppression. Peripheral blood for TCR sequencing was drawn from every dose cohort at baseline, at cycle 4 day 1 and at cycle 7 day 1. Samples came from an open-label, multicenter, first-in-human phase I dose-escalation trial of ivuxolimab. Adults with locally advanced or metastatic melanoma, renal cell carcinoma, hepatocellular carcinoma or head and neck squamous cell carcinoma were enrolled in the trial. Before TCR sequencing, CD4+ T cells and CD8+ T cells from peripheral blood were sorted into separate populations.

Recombination joined TRBV2 with TRBJ2-3, with 9 bases in between that match TRBD2. The source of this sequence is an adult with an advanced solid tumor such as melanoma, head and neck, liver or kidney cancer. The sequencing here drew on CD4+ or CD8+ T cells sorted from blood, taken in a trial of the OX40 agonist ivuxolimab. The CDR3 protein is CASSEAQGLAAQSTQYF. The bases read TGTGCCAGCAGTGAAGCGCAGGGACTAGCTGCACAGAGTACGCAGTATTTT. Outside the CDR3, residues come from the reference TRBV2 and TRBJ2-3 proteins, so the full variable domain is: EPEVTQTPSHQVTQMGQEVILRCVPISNHLYFYWYRQILGQKVEFLVSFYNNEISEKSEIFDDQFSVERPDGSNFTLKIRSTKLEDSAMYFCASSEAQGLAAQSTQYFGPGTRLTVL.